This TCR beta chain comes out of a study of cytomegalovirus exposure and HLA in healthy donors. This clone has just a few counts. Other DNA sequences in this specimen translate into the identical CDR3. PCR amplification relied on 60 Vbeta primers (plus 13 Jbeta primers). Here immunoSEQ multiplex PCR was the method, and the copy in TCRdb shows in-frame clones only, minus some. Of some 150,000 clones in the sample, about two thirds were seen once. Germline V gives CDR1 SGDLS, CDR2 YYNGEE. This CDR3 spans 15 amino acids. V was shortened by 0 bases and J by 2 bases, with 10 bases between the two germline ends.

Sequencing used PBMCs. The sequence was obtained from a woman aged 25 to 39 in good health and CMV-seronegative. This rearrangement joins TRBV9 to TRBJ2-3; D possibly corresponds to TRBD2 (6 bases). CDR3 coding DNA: TGTGCCAGCAGCGTAGCGGCGGGGTACACAGATACGCAGTATTTT. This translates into CASSVAAGYTDTQYF.